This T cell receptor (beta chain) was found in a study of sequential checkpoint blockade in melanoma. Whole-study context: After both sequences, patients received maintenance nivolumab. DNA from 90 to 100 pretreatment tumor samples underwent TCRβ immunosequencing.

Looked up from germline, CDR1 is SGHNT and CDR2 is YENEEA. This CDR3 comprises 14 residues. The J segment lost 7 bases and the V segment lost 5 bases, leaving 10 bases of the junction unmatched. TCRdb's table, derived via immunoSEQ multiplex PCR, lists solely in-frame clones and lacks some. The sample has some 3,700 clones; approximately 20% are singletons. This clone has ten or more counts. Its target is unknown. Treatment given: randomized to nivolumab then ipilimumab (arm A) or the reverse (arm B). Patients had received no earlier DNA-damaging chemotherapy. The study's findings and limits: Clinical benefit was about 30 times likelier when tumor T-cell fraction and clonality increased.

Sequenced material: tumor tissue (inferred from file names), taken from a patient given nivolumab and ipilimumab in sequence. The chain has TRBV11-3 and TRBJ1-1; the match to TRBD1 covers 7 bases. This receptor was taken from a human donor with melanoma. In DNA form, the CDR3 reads TGTGCCAGCAGCCTCCAGCCGGGACAGATTGAAGCTTTCTTT. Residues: CASSLQPGQIEAFF.